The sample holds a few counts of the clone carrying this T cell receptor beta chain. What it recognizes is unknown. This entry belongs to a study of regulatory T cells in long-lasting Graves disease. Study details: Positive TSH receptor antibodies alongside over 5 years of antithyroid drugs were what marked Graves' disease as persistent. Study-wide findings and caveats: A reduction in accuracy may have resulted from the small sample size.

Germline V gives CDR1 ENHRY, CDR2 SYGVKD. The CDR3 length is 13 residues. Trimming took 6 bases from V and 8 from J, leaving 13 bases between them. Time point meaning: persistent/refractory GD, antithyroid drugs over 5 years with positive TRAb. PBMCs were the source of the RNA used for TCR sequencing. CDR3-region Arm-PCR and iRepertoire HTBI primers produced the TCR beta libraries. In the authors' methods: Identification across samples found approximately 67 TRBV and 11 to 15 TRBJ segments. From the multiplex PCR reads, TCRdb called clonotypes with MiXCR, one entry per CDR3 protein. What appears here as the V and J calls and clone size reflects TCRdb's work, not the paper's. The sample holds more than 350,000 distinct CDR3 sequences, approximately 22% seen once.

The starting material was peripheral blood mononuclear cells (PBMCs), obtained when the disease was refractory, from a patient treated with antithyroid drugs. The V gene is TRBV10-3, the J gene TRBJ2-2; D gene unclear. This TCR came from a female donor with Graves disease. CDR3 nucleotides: TGTGCCATCAGCGGAACCGACGGAGGGGAGCTGTTTTTT. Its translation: CAISGTDGGELFF.